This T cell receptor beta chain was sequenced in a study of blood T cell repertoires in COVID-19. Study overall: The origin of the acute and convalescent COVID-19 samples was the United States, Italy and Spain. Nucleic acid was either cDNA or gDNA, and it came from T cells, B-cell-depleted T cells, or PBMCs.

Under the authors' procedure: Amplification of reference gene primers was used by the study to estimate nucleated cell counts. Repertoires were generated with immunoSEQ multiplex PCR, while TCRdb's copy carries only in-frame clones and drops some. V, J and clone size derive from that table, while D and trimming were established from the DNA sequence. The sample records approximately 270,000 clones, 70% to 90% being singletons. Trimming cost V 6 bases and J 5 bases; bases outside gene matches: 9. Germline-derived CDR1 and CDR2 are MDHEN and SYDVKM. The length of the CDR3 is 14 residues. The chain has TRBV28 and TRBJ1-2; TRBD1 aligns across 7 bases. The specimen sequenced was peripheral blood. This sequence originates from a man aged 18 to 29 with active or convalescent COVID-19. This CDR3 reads CASRSRQGLYGYTF. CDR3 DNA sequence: TGTGCCAGCAGAAGTCGACAGGGCCTGTATGGCTACACCTTC.